These 5 T cell receptor beta chains share one sample of origin, sequenced in a study of molecular identifiers for immune sequencing clone quantification. TCRdb independently ran MiXCR on the PCR reads; one entry per CDR3 protein. The sample contains 40,000 to 45,000 distinct CDR3 sequences, around 21% of which appear only once. Sequencing input: naive CD8+ T cells from blood, with Jurkat cell RNA spiked in. Subset reported: FACS-sorted CD8+CD4-CCR7+CD45RA+ naive T cells. The receptors shown here come from a human donor in good health. Some libraries in this study had Jurkat cell RNA spiked in.

Ten or more counts support this clonotype. The V and J genes are TRBV4-1 and TRBJ2-3; TRBD2 agrees at 12 bases. The CDR3 length is 16 residues. The trim removed 6 bases at V and 6 bases at J, leaving 10 bases unmatched. The germline CDR1 and CDR2 sequences are MGHRA and YSYEKL. The CDR3 here is CASSPETSGSGDTQYF. In DNA form, the CDR3 reads TGCGCCAGCAGTCCCGAGACTAGCGGGAGCGGTGATACGCAGTATTTT.

This clonotype turned up a few times. A read error may explain this, as a much larger clone is one base away. This sequence joins TRBV4-3 and TRBJ2-7; tentative D call: TRBD2 (5 bases). This CDR3 has 13 amino acids. Germline CDR1 reads LGHNA; CDR2 reads YSLEER. Here the CDR3 DNA reads TGCGCCAGCAGCCAGGGCGGGTCCTACGGGCAGTACTTC. Translated, it gives CASSQGGSYGQYF.

This rearrangement joins TRBV4-1 to TRBJ1-5, with no clear D. This CDR3 is built from 14 residues. From germline, CDR1 is MGHRA and CDR2 YSYEKL. The V end lost 3 bases, the J end lost 0 bases, and 6 bases lay between the germline ends. The CDR3 DNA follows: TGCGCCAGCAGCCAGATAGCTAGCAATCAGCCCCAGCATTTT. Translation: CASSQIASNQPQHF.

This clonotype was detected ten times or more. The V gene is TRBV3-1, the J gene TRBJ1-5; tentative D call: TRBD1 (6 bases). Per germline, CDR1 LGHDT and CDR2 YNNKEL (reference sequence). V lost 0 bases and J lost 5, with 20 bases in between. The CDR3 is 18 residues long. The DNA for the CDR3 is TGTGCCAGCAGCCAAGATTCACCTTACAGGGTTTCGGATCAGCCCCAGCATTTT. This codes for CASSQDSPYRVSDQPQHF.

Details on this clonotype: It may be a read error: a sequence one base away is much more abundant. The chain employs TRBV6-2 or TRBV6-3 and TRBJ2-3, with 8 bases matching TRBD2. This CDR3 has 18 residues. CDR1 and CDR2 (germline): MNHEY, SVGEGT. CDR3 in amino acids: CARSYNPLSGSITDTQYF. In nucleotides, the CDR3 is TGTGCCCGCAGTTACAACCCACTAAGCGGGAGTATAACAGATACGCAGTATTTT.